This TCR beta chain was recovered during a study of vaccination effects on CD4 cells after COVID-19 (dated by TCRdb to about 2022). Broadly, across the study: In the ViraFEST assay, PBMC were stimulated with viral peptide pools, and TCR sequencing was then used to find antigen-specific CD4+ T cell clonotypes based on their expansion. Roughly 1.9 million PBMC per well were cultured with 8.5 to 10 ug/ml peptides in IMDM containing around 5% human AB serum, approximately 9.9 IU/ml IL-2 and gentamicin. Across the study, the median time from the second dose to post-vaccine sampling was 72 days (range 14 to 241). The full study included some 10 COVID-19 convalescent patients and a handful of SARS-CoV-2-naive healthy vaccine recipients. SARS-CoV-2 spike-specific CD4+ TCR repertoires from before and after mRNA vaccination were compared in COVID-19 convalescent patients and in infection-naive vaccine recipients. Cultures from other donors in the study were sequenced using the Oncomine TCR Beta short-read assay on an Illumina iSeq 100.

After roughly 11 days of culture, CD4+ T cells were isolated with the EasySep CD4+ T cell isolation kit. Two doses of either the BNT162b2 or the mRNA-1273 mRNA SARS-CoV-2 vaccine were administered to participants. Healthy vaccine recipients had no prior SARS-CoV-2 infection, confirmed by negative nucleocapsid antibodies before and after vaccination. Half of the culture medium was replaced with fresh IL-2-containing medium on days 3 and 7. Each peptide stimulation condition was cultured in triplicate wells unless otherwise noted. PBMC were separated from whole blood using Ficoll-Paque Plus gradient centrifugation and were then either cryopreserved at -140C or used fresh. Genomic DNA was extracted from cultured CD4+ T cells with the QIAamp micro DNA kit. This clone is a singleton in its sample. Its antigen is unknown. Base qualities are missing; no much larger clone stands one base away. Library preparation was by the immunoSEQ multiplex PCR assay. DNA from the cultured, isolated CD4+ T cells was subjected to TCR beta CDR3 sequencing. Concerning the study's data processing: Non-productive TCR sequences were discarded, and reads were trimmed to the CDR3 region, with only CDR3s of 7 or more amino acids retained. The MANAFEST web app was used to pick out antigen-specific clonotypes by comparing their expansion in peptide wells with that in reference cultures. Positive clones required FDR<0.05 expansion versus reference and all other wells, odds ratio above 5, and frequency above 0.1% in two replicate wells. A clonotype was called cross-reactive if it was significantly expanded both in SARS-CoV-2 spike wells and in at least one common cold coronavirus spike condition. CDR3 similarity was assessed by Levenshtein distance using the stringdist R package, and unrooted trees were constructed with ape in R 3.6.1. Here the immuneACCESS table is served through TCRdb, limited to in-frame sequences with V and J called. Missing clones are a known gap in these copies; in checked studies unresolved V genes cover under half, and the rest lacks a known reason. V and J calls plus clone size are reproduced from that table; the DNA served to infer D and trimming. The sample includes 60,000 to 80,000 clones, with roughly 81% observed a single time. Of the sample, approximately 2% falls within the top ten clones.

As encoded in the germline V gene (reference sequence), CDR1 is SGHNT while CDR2 is YYREEE. From its cysteine to its phenylalanine, the CDR3 spans 15 amino acids. CDR3 DNA is the only sequence kept; it has 45 bases, read in frame from the first base. Germline trimming: 4 bases from V, 6 bases from J; junction bases outside gene matches: 10. General study outcomes and caveats: Clones induced by infection and clones induced by vaccination both contracted markedly at late timepoints after vaccination, which fits with T cell responses waning over time. In healthy vaccine recipients, vaccine-induced clones were almost all SARS-CoV-2 mono-reactive, with only 1 of 255 cross-reactive with common cold coronaviruses. Limitations of the study were the small number of convalescent patients and the absence of early post-infection timepoints.

The chain couples TRBV5-4 to TRBJ2-3, with 8 junctional bases fitting TRBD1. Sequenced material: CD4+ T cells from PBMCs cultured without peptide, taken after COVID-19 vaccination. The clonotype originates from a human donor who received a COVID-19 vaccine. DNA sequence: TGTGCCAGCAGCCCGGCAGGACAGGGAGTGGATACGCAGTATTTT. It encodes CASSPAGQGVDTQYF.